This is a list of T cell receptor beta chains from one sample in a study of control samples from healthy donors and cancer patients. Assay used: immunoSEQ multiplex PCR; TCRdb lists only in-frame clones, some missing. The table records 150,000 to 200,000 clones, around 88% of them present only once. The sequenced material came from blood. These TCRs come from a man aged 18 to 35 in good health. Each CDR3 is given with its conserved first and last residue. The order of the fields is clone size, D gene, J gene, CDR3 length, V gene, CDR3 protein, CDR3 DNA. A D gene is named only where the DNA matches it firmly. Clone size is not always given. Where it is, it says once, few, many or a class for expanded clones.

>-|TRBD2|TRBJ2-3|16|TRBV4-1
CASSHSGGPNTDTQYF
TGCGCCAGCAGCCATAGCGGGGGCCCTAACACAGATACGCAGTATTTT
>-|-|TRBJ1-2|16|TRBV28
CASSLSEGGGNYGYTF
TGTGCCAGCAGTTTATCCGAAGGGGGGGGCAACTATGGCTACACCTTC
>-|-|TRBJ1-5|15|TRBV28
CASSLPLGGGQPQHF
TGTGCCAGCAGTTTACCCCTCGGGGGCGGTCAGCCCCAGCATTTT
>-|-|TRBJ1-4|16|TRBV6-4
CASSDSGSRPNEKLFF
TGTGCCAGCAGTGACTCCGGCAGCAGGCCTAATGAAAAACTGTTTTTT
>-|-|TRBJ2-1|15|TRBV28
CASSFETISYNEQFF
TGTGCCAGCAGTTTCGAGACGATCTCCTACAATGAGCAGTTCTTC
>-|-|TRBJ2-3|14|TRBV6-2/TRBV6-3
CASSKGTATDTQYF
TGTGCCAGCAGTAAGGGAACCGCCACAGATACGCAGTATTTT
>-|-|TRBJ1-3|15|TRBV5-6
CASSLVPGARNTIYF
TGTGCCAGCAGCTTGGTCCCGGGGGCTCGAAACACCATATATTTT
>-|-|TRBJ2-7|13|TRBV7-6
CASSNSGVYEQYF
TGTGCCAGCAGCAACTCCGGGGTCTACGAGCAGTACTTC
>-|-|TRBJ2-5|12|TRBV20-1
CSASIYQETQYF
TGCAGTGCTAGTATCTACCAAGAGACCCAGTACTTC
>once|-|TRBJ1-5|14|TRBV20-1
CSASPDYSNQPQHF
TGCAGTGCTAGTCCGGACTATAGCAATCAGCCCCAGCATTTT
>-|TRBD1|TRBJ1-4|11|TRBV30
CASGQGGKLFF
TGTGCCTCCGGACAGGGAGGAAAACTGTTTTTT
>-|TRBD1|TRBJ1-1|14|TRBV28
CASRTTGGGTEAFF
TGTGCCAGCAGGACCACAGGGGGCGGCACTGAAGCTTTCTTT
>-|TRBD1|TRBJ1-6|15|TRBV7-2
CASSPQTGRSSPLHF
TGTGCCAGCAGCCCCCAGACAGGGAGGTCTTCACCCCTCCACTTT
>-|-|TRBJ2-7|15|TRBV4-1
CASSPAPGQAYEQYF
TGCGCCAGCAGCCCCGCCCCGGGACAAGCCTACGAGCAGTACTTC
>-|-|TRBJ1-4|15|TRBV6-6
CASSYPEGTNEKLFF
TGTGCCAGCAGTTACCCTGAGGGGACTAATGAAAAACTGTTTTTT
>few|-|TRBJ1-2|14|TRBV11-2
CASSLDRISYGYTF
TGTGCCAGCAGCTTAGATCGGATTTCCTATGGCTACACCTTC
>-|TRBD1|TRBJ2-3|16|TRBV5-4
CASSLARDRSTDTQYF
TGTGCCAGCAGCTTGGCCCGGGACAGGAGCACAGATACGCAGTATTTT
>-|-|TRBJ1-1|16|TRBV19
CASSIAGGFRNTEAFF
TGTGCCAGTAGTATCGCCGGGGGGTTTCGGAACACTGAAGCTTTCTTT
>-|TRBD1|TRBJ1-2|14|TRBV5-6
CASSPGQGHYGYTF
TGTGCCAGCAGCCCCGGACAGGGCCACTATGGCTACACCTTC
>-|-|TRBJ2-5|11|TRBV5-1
CASSIQETQYF
TGCGCCAGCAGCATCCAAGAGACCCAGTACTTC
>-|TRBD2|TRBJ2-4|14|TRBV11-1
CASSPWAGENIQYF
TGTGCCAGCAGCCCGTGGGCGGGGGAAAACATTCAGTACTTC
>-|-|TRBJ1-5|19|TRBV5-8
CASSLAGDTVVYSNQPQHF
TGTGCCAGCAGCTTGGCCGGGGATACAGTGGTATATAGCAATCAGCCCCAGCATTTT
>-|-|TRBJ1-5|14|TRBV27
CASSFSGINQPQHF
TGTGCCAGCAGTTTTTCAGGGATCAATCAGCCCCAGCATTTT
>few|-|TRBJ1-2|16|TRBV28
CASSSPGSSEGYGYTF
TGTGCCAGCAGCTCCCCGGGGTCCTCGGAAGGGTATGGCTACACCTTC
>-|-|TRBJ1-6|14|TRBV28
CASRGVNRNSPLHF
TGTGCCAGCAGGGGGGTAAACCGTAATTCACCCCTCCACTTT
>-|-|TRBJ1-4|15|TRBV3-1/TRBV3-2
CASSVPTGGAEKLFF
TGTGCCAGCAGCGTACCGACTGGGGGAGCTGAAAAACTGTTTTTT
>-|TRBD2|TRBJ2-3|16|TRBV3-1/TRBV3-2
CASSPGRTSGTDTQYF
TGTGCCAGCAGCCCTGGCCGGACTAGTGGCACAGATACGCAGTATTTT
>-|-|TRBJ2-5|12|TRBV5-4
CASSLDQETQYF
TGTGCCAGCAGCTTGGATCAAGAGACCCAGTACTTC
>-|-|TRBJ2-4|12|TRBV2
CASSGSKNIQYF
TGTGCCAGCTCTGGTTCCAAAAACATTCAGTACTTC
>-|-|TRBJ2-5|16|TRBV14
CASSQLLSGTEETQYF
TGTGCCAGCAGCCAGCTCCTCTCCGGGACGGAAGAGACCCAGTACTTC
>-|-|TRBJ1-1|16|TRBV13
CASSLGHQGMNTEAFF
TGTGCCAGCAGCTTAGGCCATCAGGGGATGAACACTGAAGCTTTCTTT
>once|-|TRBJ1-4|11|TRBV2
CASSDDEKLFF
TGTGCCAGCAGTGACGATGAAAAACTGTTTTTT
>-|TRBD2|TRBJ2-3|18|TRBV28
CASSPPGLAGGLTDTQYF
TGTGCCAGCAGTCCCCCGGGACTAGCGGGGGGTTTAACAGATACGCAGTATTTT
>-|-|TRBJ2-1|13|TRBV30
CAWTSGGGREQFF
TGTGCCTGGACCTCGGGCGGGGGCAGAGAGCAGTTCTTC
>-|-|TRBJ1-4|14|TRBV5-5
CASSLFTANEKLFF
TGTGCCAGCAGCTTGTTTACAGCGAATGAAAAACTGTTTTTT
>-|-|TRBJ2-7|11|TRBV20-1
CSAFINYEQYF
TGCAGTGCTTTCATCAACTACGAGCAGTACTTC
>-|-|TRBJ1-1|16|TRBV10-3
CAIREQVQAGSTEAFF
TGTGCCATCAGGGAGCAGGTGCAGGCGGGAAGCACTGAAGCTTTCTTT
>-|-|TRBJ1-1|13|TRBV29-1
CSVQLQGDTEAFF
TGCAGCGTTCAATTACAGGGAGACACTGAAGCTTTCTTT
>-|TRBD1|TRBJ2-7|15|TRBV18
CASSPMGQGAYEQYF
TGTGCCAGCTCACCGATGGGACAGGGGGCCTACGAGCAGTACTTC
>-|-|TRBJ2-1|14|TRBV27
CASSHILSYNEQFF
TGTGCCAGCAGTCACATTCTCTCCTACAATGAGCAGTTCTTC
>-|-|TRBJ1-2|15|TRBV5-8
CASSLSSQPLGGYTF
TGTGCCAGCAGCTTGAGTTCTCAACCCTTGGGGGGCTACACCTTC
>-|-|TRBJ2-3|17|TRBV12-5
CASGLVEQEWGVNTQYF
TGTGCTAGTGGTTTGGTAGAACAGGAGTGGGGGGTGAATACGCAGTATTTT
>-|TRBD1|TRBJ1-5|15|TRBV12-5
CASGLHTGVDWPQHF
TGTGCTAGTGGTTTACACACAGGGGTAGATTGGCCCCAGCATTTT
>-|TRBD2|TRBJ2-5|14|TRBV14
CASSQARGVATQYF
TGTGCCAGCAGCCAAGCTCGGGGGGTTGCGACCCAGTACTTC
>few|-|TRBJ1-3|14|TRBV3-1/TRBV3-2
CASSQTNSGNTIYF
TGTGCCAGCAGCCAGACAAACTCTGGAAACACCATATATTTT
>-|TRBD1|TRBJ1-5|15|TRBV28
CASTPGQGVFQPQHF
TGTGCCAGCACCCCGGGACAGGGGGTATTTCAGCCCCAGCATTTT
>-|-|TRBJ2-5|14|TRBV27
CASSFFGGGETQYF
TGTGCCAGCAGTTTTTTCGGGGGCGGGGAGACCCAGTACTTC
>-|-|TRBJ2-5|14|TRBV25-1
CASSEYKGVETQYF
TGTGCCAGCAGTGAATATAAGGGAGTGGAGACCCAGTACTTC
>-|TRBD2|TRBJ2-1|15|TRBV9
CASSVVERGVYEQFF
TGTGCCAGCAGCGTAGTTGAACGGGGGGTGTATGAGCAGTTCTTC
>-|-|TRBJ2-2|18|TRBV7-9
CASSSVRSGGRITGELFF
TGTGCCAGCAGCTCGGTGAGGTCTGGGGGCCGGATCACCGGGGAGCTGTTTTTT
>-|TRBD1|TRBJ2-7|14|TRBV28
CASTRQGIAYEQYF
TGTGCCAGCACCCGACAGGGAATTGCCTACGAGCAGTACTTC
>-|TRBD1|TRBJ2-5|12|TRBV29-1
CSVGQGAETQYF
TGCAGCGTTGGACAGGGGGCAGAGACCCAGTACTTC
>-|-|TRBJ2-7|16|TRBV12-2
CASRGQWGSETYEQYF
TGTGCAAGTCGCGGACAGTGGGGATCAGAAACCTACGAGCAGTACTTC
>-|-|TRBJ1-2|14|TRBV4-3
CASSQVLGDYGYTF
TGCGCCAGCAGCCAAGTCCTGGGAGACTATGGCTACACCTTC
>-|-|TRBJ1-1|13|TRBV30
CAWSTGRDTEAFF
TGTGCCTGGAGTACCGGCAGGGACACTGAAGCTTTCTTT
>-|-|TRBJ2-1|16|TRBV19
CASSSGAVLPYNEQFF
TGTGCCAGTAGTAGCGGAGCCGTTCTCCCCTACAATGAGCAGTTCTTC
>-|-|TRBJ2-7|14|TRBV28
CASSFGQETYEQYF
TGTGCCAGCAGTTTTGGGCAGGAGACCTACGAGCAGTACTTC
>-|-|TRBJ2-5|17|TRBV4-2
CASSHLQPGRSQETQYF
TGTGCCAGCAGCCACCTACAGCCGGGACGCTCGCAAGAGACCCAGTACTTC